This T cell receptor beta chain was captured in a study of blood T cell repertoires in COVID-19. Germline CDR1 and CDR2: SGHNT and YYREEE (reference sequence). This CDR3 contains 16 residues. V was pared by 4 bases and J by 7 bases, with 14 bases of the junction left unmatched. Sequenced by immunoSEQ multiplex PCR; TCRdb stores in-frame clones only, minus some. The table has 130,000 to 150,000 clones, approximately 81% seen once. The chain uses TRBV5-4 and TRBJ1-2, with 9 positions matching TRBD1. Sequencing was carried out using peripheral blood. The receptor was isolated from a human donor in a cohort sampled during active COVID-19. In DNA, the CDR3 is TGTGCCAGCAGCCGTTATCCGGGACAGGGAGAGGGTGGCTACACCTTC. This translates into CASSRYPGQGEGGYTF.